This T cell receptor (beta chain) was identified in a study of cytomegalovirus exposure and HLA in healthy donors. This CDR3 comprises 17 residues. Germline loops: CDR1 PRHDT, CDR2 FYEKMQ (reference sequence). The ends were cut back, 4 bases at V and 0 bases at J, with 15 bases in the middle. Findings and limits, study-wide: The authors listed over 150 TCR beta chains as cytomegalovirus-associated. A classifier reportedly called cytomegalovirus status with high sensitivity and specificity. A later analysis appeared to link common viral pathogens to several of the most significant clusters. There was a cluster of highly shared sequence variants that was likely a sequencing artifact.

Both 60 Vbeta primers and 13 Jbeta primers went into the PCR. Measured with immunoSEQ multiplex PCR; TCRdb has only the in-frame clones, and not every one. The data hold 110,000 or so clones, with around 69% observed a single time. This clone was detected only once. Its antigen is currently unknown. This chain uses TRBV13 with TRBJ2-2; D is undetermined. The sample consisted of PBMCs. This TCR was recovered from a man between 45 and 60 years old in good health and CMV-seropositive. CDR3 protein: CASSSQVHRPNTGELFF. As DNA, the CDR3 is TGTGCCAGCAGCTCCCAAGTGCACAGACCGAACACCGGGGAGCTGTTTTTT.